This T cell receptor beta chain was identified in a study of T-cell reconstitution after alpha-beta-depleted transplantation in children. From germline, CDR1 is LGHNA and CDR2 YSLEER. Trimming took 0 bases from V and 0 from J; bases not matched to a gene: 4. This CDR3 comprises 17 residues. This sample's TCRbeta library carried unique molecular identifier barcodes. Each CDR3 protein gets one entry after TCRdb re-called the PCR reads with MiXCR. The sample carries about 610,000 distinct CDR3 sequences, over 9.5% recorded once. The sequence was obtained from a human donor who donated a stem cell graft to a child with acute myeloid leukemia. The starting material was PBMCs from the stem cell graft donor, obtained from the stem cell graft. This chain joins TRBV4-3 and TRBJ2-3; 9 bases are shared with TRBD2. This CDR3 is CASSQEGSGGSTDTQYF. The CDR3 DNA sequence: TGCGCCAGCAGCCAAGAGGGGAGCGGGGGGAGCACAGATACGCAGTATTTT.